These 3 T cell receptor beta chains originate from one sample sequenced in a study of T-cell reconstitution after alpha-beta-depleted transplantation in children. Preparing the TCRbeta library involved the use of unique molecular identifiers. Via MiXCR, TCRdb re-called the PCR reads, giving one row per CDR3 protein. The repertoire consists of more than 120,000 distinct CDR3 sequences, with 8% to 10% occurring once and the leading ten covering 15% to 20%. The sample here was PBMCs, mostly from graft donor cells, taken 180 days after TCRalphabeta/CD19-depleted stem cell transplant. These receptors were obtained from a female patient between 2 and 10 years old who had a stem cell transplant for congenital amegakaryocytic thrombocytopenia, so the T cells may come from the graft donor.

This clonotype was recorded a few times. The gene calls are TRBV5-6 and TRBJ1-1, with D perhaps TRBD1 (5 bases). The CDR3 sequence is 15 residues long. Germline assignment: CDR1 SGHDT and CDR2 YYEEEE. V lost 5 bases to trimming and J lost 3 bases, with 17 bases between them. The CDR3 sequence is CASSQRGGWYTEAFF. CDR3 DNA: TGTGCCAGCAGTCAACGGGGGGGGTGGTACACTGAAGCTTTCTTT.

Many counts were recorded for this clonotype. V usage is TRBV20-1 and J usage is TRBJ2-1; 8 nucleotides match TRBD2. Germline trimming cut 6 bases from V and 6 bases from J; bases unmatched to any gene: 16. The CDR3 has 16 residues. Looked up from germline, CDR1 is DFQATT and CDR2 is SNEGSKA (reference sequence). The CDR3 protein is CSATRKTRLASNEQFF. CDR3 nucleotide sequence: TGCAGTGCCACCCGTAAAACCCGACTAGCGAGCAATGAGCAGTTCTTC.

This clonotype was recorded many times. This sequence joins TRBV7-6 and TRBJ1-5; D ambiguous. Trimming took 1 base from V and 2 from J, leaving 6 bases between them. The CDR3 contains 14 residues. Germline V gives CDR1 SGHVS, CDR2 FNYEAQ. The CDR3, as DNA: TGTGCCAGCAGCTTAGATGCCCGCAATCAGCCCCAGCATTTT. This translates into CASSLDARNQPQHF.